These 14 T cell receptor beta chains share one sample of origin, sequenced in a study of T cells in Graves' hyperthyroidism and ophthalmopathy. Amplification of TCR beta CDR3 regions was performed using RNA transcripts as template. Carried out on the TCR CDR3, a first-round RT-PCR used the HTBI primer set. One entry per CDR3 protein results from TCRdb running MiXCR on the multiplex PCR reads. The data show around 580,000 distinct CDR3 sequences, around 45% seen once. The sample comprised peripheral blood or thyroid tissue (not recorded which). These receptors were collected from a woman aged 18-29 years with Graves' hyperthyroidism.

CDR3: CATGLDDGYTF. Written as DNA, the CDR3 is TGTGCCACCGGTCTCGACGACGGCTACACCTTC. The chain employs TRBV12-3 or TRBV12-4 and TRBJ1-2; D uncertain. Trimming took off 10 bases at V and 8 bases at J, with 14 bases between the two ends. CDR3 length equals 11 residues.

This clonotype was seen many times. The chain is built from TRBV12-3 or TRBV12-4 and TRBJ2-5; D is ambiguous. The V and J ends lost 7 bases and 5 bases respectively, with 17 bases between them. The CDR3 has 14 amino acids. This CDR3 is CASTTRLGAETQYF. The CDR3 DNA sequence: TGTGCCAGCACCACACGGTTAGGCGCGGAGACCCAGTACTTC.

This clonotype was detected many times. The chain joins TRBV20-1 to TRBJ1-5; no definite D call. Between the trimmed V and J ends, which lost 6 bases and 9 bases, there was a span of 21 bases. This CDR3 comprises 14 residues. CDR1 is DFQATT and CDR2 is SNEGSKA in the germline V gene (reference sequence). CDR3 nucleotides: TGCAGTGCAAGCGTCGGAATGGGCAATGGGCCCCAGCATTTT. Amino acids: CSASVGMGNGPQHF.

This clonotype has at least ten counts. V is TRBV24-1 and J is TRBJ2-2; 9 bases line up with TRBD2. V lost 3 bases and J lost 5; bases outside the gene matches: 12. CDR1 and CDR2 from the germline V gene are KGHDR and SFDVKD. The CDR3 is made up of 18 amino acids. The CDR3 spells CATSDPGAGGMETGELFF. The CDR3, as DNA: TGTGCCACCAGTGATCCCGGTGCGGGAGGGATGGAGACCGGGGAGCTGTTTTTT.

The rearrangement links TRBV7-3 to TRBJ2-7; the match to TRBD2 covers 7 bases. Matching the DNA end better, TRBJ2-1 makes the J call doubtful. CDR1 and CDR2 from the germline V gene are SGHTA and FQGTGA. The CDR3 loop spans 13 amino acids. The CDR3 DNA reads as TGTGCCAGCAGCCCGGGGGGAGTAAACGAGCAGTTCTTC. Its protein is CASSPGGVNEQFF.

A note on this clonotype: A much larger clone is a single base away; this may be a read error. V gene TRBV4-3 combines with J gene TRBJ1-1; D not resolved. Germline V CDR1 and CDR2: LGHNA, YSLEER. The CDR3 extends over 14 amino acids. The CDR3 region has the DNA TGCGCCAACAGCCAAGATCGCGGGGACACTGAAGCTTTCTTT. It encodes CANSQDRGDTEAFF.

This clonotype was detected ten times or more. The chain couples TRBV12-3 or TRBV12-4 to TRBJ1-5; D is uncertain. The CDR3 sequence is 14 residues long. V lost 6 bases and J lost 3, with 12 bases in between. CDR3 protein: CASRRAGDNQPQHF. Written as DNA, the CDR3 is TGTGCCAGCAGGCGGGCCGGGGACAATCAGCCCCAGCATTTT.

This clonotype showed up many times. The chain carries TRBV24-1 and TRBJ2-2, with 9 bases lining up with TRBD1. The CDR3 is 16 amino acids. Trimming took 3 bases from V and 5 from J; bases not matched to a gene: 6. Germline V gene sequence: CDR1 KGHDR, CDR2 SFDVKD. The CDR3 DNA sequence: TGTGCCACCAGTGATCCAGGGGACAGGGCTACCGGGGAGCTGTTTTTT. As protein: CATSDPGDRATGELFF.

About this clonotype itself: A much larger clone differs from this one at a single base, so this may be a read error. The chain recombines TRBV11-2 with TRBJ2-7, with TRBD1 matching over 7 bases. J was trimmed by 3 bases and V by 7 bases; bases with no gene match: 6. The CDR3 runs 13 residues. Germline-derived CDR1 and CDR2 are SGHAT and FQNNGV. CDR3 DNA sequence: TGTGCCAGCATCCTTCGGACAGGCTACGAGCAGTACTTC. Translation gives CASILRTGYEQYF.

V is TRBV29-1 and J is TRBJ2-1; D is perhaps TRBD2 (6 bases). Germline CDR1 SQVTM, CDR2 ANQGSEA. Deletions cut 4 bases from V and 7 bases from J, with 14 bases between. This CDR3 spans 13 amino acids. Here the CDR3 DNA reads TGCAGCGTTGTGGGGGAGGTCTGGAATGAGCAGTTCTTC. Its translation is CSVVGEVWNEQFF.

This clonotype was seen many times. V gene TRBV2 combines with J gene TRBJ2-7, with 10 bases lining up with TRBD2. This CDR3 has 15 amino acids. The germline V gene encodes CDR1 SNHLY and CDR2 FYNNEI. The ends lost 4 bases at V and 7 bases at J; junction bases unmatched: 10. The chain's CDR3 is CASSARTSGQLEQYF. CDR3 sequence (DNA): TGTGCCAGCAGTGCCCGGACTAGCGGACAGTTGGAGCAGTACTTC.

The genes are TRBV5-1 and TRBJ2-5, with 11 bases that match TRBD2. The CDR3 runs 15 residues. Germline CDR1 reads SGHRS; CDR2 reads YFSETQ. The trim removed 2 bases at V and 6 bases at J, leaving 6 bases unmatched. The CDR3 DNA reads as TGCGCCAGCAGCTTATCCGGGACTAGCGGACAGACCCAGTACTTC. This translates into CASSLSGTSGQTQYF.

This clonotype was seen ten or more times. V usage is TRBV3-1 and J usage is TRBJ1-1; D is uncertain. V gave up 3 bases and J gave up 5 bases, with 4 bases separating them. The CDR3 is 11 residues long. Germline CDR1 reads LGHDT; CDR2 reads YNNKEL (reference sequence). The DNA of the CDR3 is TGTGCCAGCAGCCAGAGTACTGAAGCTTTCTTT. This codes for CASSQSTEAFF.

This clonotype was recorded a few times. V is TRBV7-9 and J is TRBJ2-1, with TRBD2 matching over 8 bases. With V trimmed by 3 bases and J by 9 bases, 7 bases remained unmatched. The CDR3 has 14 amino acids. Germline assignment: CDR1 SEHNR and CDR2 FQNEAQ (reference sequence). The CDR3 loop is CASSFGGGGSEQFF. The CDR3 DNA follows: TGTGCCAGCAGCTTTGGCGGCGGGGGGAGTGAGCAGTTCTTC.